This T cell receptor beta chain is drawn from a study of early stage breast cancer tumors. The overall study: Average read coverage per sample was around 10-fold. Whole-study findings and limits: Tumor and normal breast were distinguished via blood comparison in about 85% of the 16 patients.

A remark on this clone: Its antigen is currently unknown.

Deletions cut 6 bases from V and 2 bases from J, with 5 bases between. The CDR3 contains 11 residues. The germline gives CDR1 MDHEN, CDR2 SYDVKM. Method: immunoSEQ multiplex PCR; TCRdb's copy keeps in-frame clones and lacks some. The sample lists about 70,000 clones; roughly 80% were seen once. What was sequenced was blood. This receptor was taken from a person in their 40s with breast cancer. V and J are TRBV28 and TRBJ2-7; D is ambiguous. For the CDR3, the DNA is TGTGCCAGCAGCAATACCTACGAGCAGTACTTC. Translated: CASSNTYEQYF.